Listed below are T cell receptor beta chains from one sample, sequenced in a study of blood T cell repertoires in COVID-19. Produced via immunoSEQ multiplex PCR; TCRdb's table is partial and in-frame only. The top ten hold roughly 4% of the sample, which has about 170,000 clones, around four fifths seen once. Input material: PBMCs or T cells enriched from blood (not recorded which). All receptors come from a woman aged 50 to 60 in a cohort exposed to, infected with or recovered from COVID-19 (not recorded which). CDR3s include the opening cysteine and the closing phenylalanine or tryptophan. Fields, in order: J gene, V gene, clone size, D gene, CDR3 DNA, CDR3 protein. D genes are given only for firm matches. Clone sizes are given selectively: once, few, many, or a class where the clone is expanded.

j_gene: TRBJ1-6
v_gene: TRBV28
abundance: few
d_gene: TRBD1
CDR3nt: TGTGCCAGCAGTTCCGACAGGGGGAATTCACCCCTCCACTTT
CDR3aa: CASSSDRGNSPLHF

j_gene: TRBJ2-6
v_gene: TRBV28
abundance: -
d_gene: -
CDR3nt: TGTGCCAGCAGCAAGGCACCCAGCCGACTTGGGGCCAACGTCCTGACTTTC
CDR3aa: CASSKAPSRLGANVLTF

j_gene: TRBJ2-2
v_gene: TRBV7-3
abundance: -
d_gene: TRBD1
CDR3nt: TGTGCCAGCAGTACAGGGGCCAACACCGGGGAGCTGTTTTTT
CDR3aa: CASSTGANTGELFF

j_gene: TRBJ1-5
v_gene: TRBV5-1
abundance: few
d_gene: -
CDR3nt: TGCGCCAGCAGCTTTAATAGCAATCAGCCCCAGCATTTT
CDR3aa: CASSFNSNQPQHF

j_gene: TRBJ2-1
v_gene: TRBV11-3
abundance: -
d_gene: -
CDR3nt: TGTGCCAGCAGCTTAGATGTCGGCAGGGCGAGGGAGCAGTTCTTC
CDR3aa: CASSLDVGRAREQFF

j_gene: TRBJ2-3
v_gene: TRBV18
abundance: -
d_gene: TRBD1
CDR3nt: TGTGCCAGCTCACAGGGGACCGACAGGGGATCAGATACGCAGTATTTT
CDR3aa: CASSQGTDRGSDTQYF

j_gene: TRBJ1-1
v_gene: TRBV5-1
abundance: -
d_gene: -
CDR3nt: TGCGCCAGCAGCTTAGGACAGTCTAACACTGAAGCTTTCTTT
CDR3aa: CASSLGQSNTEAFF

j_gene: TRBJ2-7
v_gene: TRBV28
abundance: -
d_gene: TRBD2
CDR3nt: TGTGCCAGCAGTCGCGGGACTAGCGGGTCCTACGAGCAGTACTTC
CDR3aa: CASSRGTSGSYEQYF

j_gene: TRBJ2-3
v_gene: TRBV7-2
abundance: once
d_gene: TRBD2
CDR3nt: TGTGCCAGCAGGTTAGCGGGGGAGGCAGATACGCAGTATTTT
CDR3aa: CASRLAGEADTQYF

j_gene: TRBJ1-5
v_gene: TRBV27
abundance: -
d_gene: -
CDR3nt: TGTGCCAGCAGTCTAAACAGTAGGAATCAGCCCCAGCATTTT
CDR3aa: CASSLNSRNQPQHF

j_gene: TRBJ2-5
v_gene: TRBV6-5
abundance: -
d_gene: TRBD1
CDR3nt: TGTGCCAGCAGGACAGGGGGGAAGGAGACCCAGTACTTC
CDR3aa: CASRTGGKETQYF

j_gene: TRBJ2-1
v_gene: TRBV5-6
abundance: -
d_gene: TRBD1
CDR3nt: TGTGCCAGCAGCGCCGGACAGGGGGCGATCGAGCAGTTCTTC
CDR3aa: CASSAGQGAIEQFF

j_gene: TRBJ1-2
v_gene: TRBV25-1
abundance: -
d_gene: -
CDR3nt: TGTGCCAGCAGTGACCAGGGGATGAACTATGGCTACACCTTC
CDR3aa: CASSDQGMNYGYTF

j_gene: TRBJ2-7
v_gene: TRBV5-4
abundance: -
d_gene: -
CDR3nt: TGTGCCAGCAGCTTCTTCAGGGAACCCTACGAGCAGTACTTC
CDR3aa: CASSFFREPYEQYF

j_gene: TRBJ1-1
v_gene: TRBV4-3
abundance: -
d_gene: -
CDR3nt: TGCGCCAGCAGCCAACTCGGCGTAGGGGCGCAGGGGACTGAAGCTTTCTTT
CDR3aa: CASSQLGVGAQGTEAFF

j_gene: TRBJ1-4
v_gene: TRBV5-6
abundance: -
d_gene: -
CDR3nt: TGTGCCAGCAGCTTGGGTGGGGGGAAAAATGAAAAACTGTTTTTT
CDR3aa: CASSLGGGKNEKLFF

j_gene: TRBJ1-2
v_gene: TRBV2
abundance: few
d_gene: TRBD1
CDR3nt: TGTGCCAGCAGTGATGACAGGGATCATGGCTACACCTTC
CDR3aa: CASSDDRDHGYTF

j_gene: TRBJ1-5
v_gene: TRBV19
abundance: -
d_gene: TRBD1
CDR3nt: TGTGCCAGTAGGCTCGACAGGGGGGGAAATCAGCCCCAGCATTTT
CDR3aa: CASRLDRGGNQPQHF

j_gene: TRBJ2-3
v_gene: TRBV27
abundance: -
d_gene: TRBD2
CDR3nt: TGTGCCAGTCGGACTAGCGCCACAGATACGCAGTATTTT
CDR3aa: CASRTSATDTQYF

j_gene: TRBJ1-5
v_gene: TRBV27
abundance: -
d_gene: -
CDR3nt: TGTGCCAGCAGTTCCCTAGATCGCAATCAGCCCCAGCATTTT
CDR3aa: CASSSLDRNQPQHF

j_gene: TRBJ1-3
v_gene: TRBV19
abundance: -
d_gene: -
CDR3nt: TGTGCCAGTAGTATCTCTCTGCAGGGTGGTGGAAACACCATATATTTT
CDR3aa: CASSISLQGGGNTIYF

j_gene: TRBJ1-1
v_gene: TRBV6-5
abundance: -
d_gene: TRBD1
CDR3nt: TGTGCCAGCAGCTCAGCCGGGACAGGGAACACTGAAGCTTTCTTT
CDR3aa: CASSSAGTGNTEAFF

j_gene: TRBJ2-7
v_gene: TRBV7-2
abundance: few
d_gene: -
CDR3nt: TGTGCCAGCAGCCCCCGGCTCGGGACGGGGGCCTACGAGCAGTACTTC
CDR3aa: CASSPRLGTGAYEQYF

j_gene: TRBJ2-3
v_gene: TRBV19
abundance: -
d_gene: TRBD2
CDR3nt: TGTGCCAGTAGTTCCCCGCTGGGGGCTAGCGGGAAAGCAGATACGCAGTATTTT
CDR3aa: CASSSPLGASGKADTQYF

j_gene: TRBJ1-4
v_gene: TRBV10-2
abundance: -
d_gene: -
CDR3nt: TGCGCCAGCAGGGAGGGCGACAGGACGGAACTGTTTTTT
CDR3aa: CASREGDRTELFF